This T cell receptor (beta chain) was identified during a study of OX40 agonist ivuxolimab in advanced cancers. Trimming stripped 5 bases from V and 5 bases from J, with 13 bases between. Germline V gives CDR1 SGHRS, CDR2 YFSETQ. The CDR3 runs to 13 residues. The repertoire was sequenced with immunoSEQ multiplex PCR; TCRdb's copy has only in-frame clones and lacks some. The sample contains 60,000 or so clones, 70% to 90% of which appear only once. The sample in question was CD4+ or CD8+ T cells sorted from blood, obtained in a trial of the OX40 agonist ivuxolimab. The V and J genes are TRBV5-1 and TRBJ2-5, with no clear D. This TCR derives from an adult with an advanced solid tumor such as melanoma, head and neck, liver or kidney cancer. DNA of the CDR3: TGCGCCAGCAGACTATTTAGTGGGGAGACCCAGTACTTC. Residues: CASRLFSGETQYF.